Listed below are T cell receptor beta chains from one sample, sequenced in a study of control samples from healthy donors and cancer patients. Profiled with immunoSEQ multiplex PCR; TCRdb holds only in-frame clones, not every one. The sample lists about 170,000 clones; around 94% were seen once. Specimen: blood. These receptor sequences come from a young woman in good health. Both conserved end residues are part of each CDR3. A D gene is named only where the DNA matches it firmly. A row's size may be missing; if present it is once, few, many or a size class.

size: NA
J: TRBJ2-7
D: NA
V: TRBV6-5
DNA: TGTGCCAGCAGTCCGACAGGACCCCCCACCGAGCAGTACTTC
CDR3: CASSPTGPPTEQYF

size: NA
J: TRBJ2-5
D: NA
V: TRBV6-5
DNA: TGTGCCAGCAGTTACTCGAGCAGCGCCCAAGAGACCCAGTACTTC
CDR3: CASSYSSSAQETQYF

size: NA
J: TRBJ2-1
D: NA
V: TRBV7-9
DNA: TGTGCCAGCAGCACCTTGGGACAAGGTCCGCGCAATGAGCAGTTCTTC
CDR3: CASSTLGQGPRNEQFF

size: NA
J: TRBJ1-2
D: TRBD1
V: TRBV19
DNA: TGTGCCAGTAGTTCCAATTCGAGACAGGGTAGCGACACCTTC
CDR3: CASSSNSRQGSDTF

size: NA
J: TRBJ2-1
D: TRBD2
V: TRBV28
DNA: TGTGCCAGCAGGGAAGGACTAGCGGGAGTCCCAACCTACAATGAGCAGTTCTTC
CDR3: CASREGLAGVPTYNEQFF

size: few
J: TRBJ2-7
D: TRBD2
V: TRBV6-1
DNA: TGTGCCAGCAGTGAAGCTCCGGGACTATCCTACGAGCAGTACTTC
CDR3: CASSEAPGLSYEQYF

size: NA
J: TRBJ2-3
D: NA
V: TRBV7-8
DNA: TGTGCCAGCAGCCCAGGGGGGGCTAGCGGAATTCACACAGATACGCAGTATTTT
CDR3: CASSPGGASGIHTDTQYF

size: NA
J: TRBJ2-1
D: NA
V: TRBV9
DNA: TGTGCCAGCAGCGTAAGTGACTCACTGCTCGGATACAATGAGCAGTTCTTC
CDR3: CASSVSDSLLGYNEQFF

size: NA
J: TRBJ1-5
D: NA
V: TRBV28
DNA: TGTGCCAGCAGTTTAGGTATAGGCGGTCAGCCCCAGCATTTT
CDR3: CASSLGIGGQPQHF

size: NA
J: TRBJ1-3
D: TRBD1
V: TRBV7-8
DNA: TGTGCCAGCAGGCCCGGGACAGCCAGTGGAAACACCATATATTTT
CDR3: CASRPGTASGNTIYF

size: once
J: TRBJ2-3
D: NA
V: TRBV19
DNA: TGTGCCAGTAGTATACAGGGCTGGGGCACAGATACGCAGTATTTT
CDR3: CASSIQGWGTDTQYF

size: NA
J: TRBJ2-3
D: NA
V: TRBV29-1
DNA: TGCAGCGTTCATCTGGATACGCAGTATTTT
CDR3: CSVHLDTQYF

size: NA
J: TRBJ2-5
D: NA
V: TRBV27
DNA: TGTGCCAGCAGTTCCCACCTGGGCTCCTACCAAGAGACCCAGTACTTC
CDR3: CASSSHLGSYQETQYF

size: NA
J: TRBJ1-5
D: TRBD1
V: TRBV7-2
DNA: TGTGCCAGCACAGAGGGGGCCCAGCCCCAGCATTTT
CDR3: CASTEGAQPQHF

size: once
J: TRBJ2-7
D: NA
V: TRBV2
DNA: TGTGCCAGCAGTCCCCTCAGGGGCCCCAACGAGCAGTACTTC
CDR3: CASSPLRGPNEQYF

size: NA
J: TRBJ1-4
D: NA
V: TRBV3-1/TRBV3-2
DNA: TGTGCCAGCAGCCAAGATGGGGCGGTAACTAATGAAAAACTGTTTTTT
CDR3: CASSQDGAVTNEKLFF

size: NA
J: TRBJ1-1
D: NA
V: TRBV4-3
DNA: TGCGCCAGCAGCCCCTGGACGTTAGCTGAAGCTTTCTTT
CDR3: CASSPWTLAEAFF

size: NA
J: TRBJ2-3
D: NA
V: TRBV5-1
DNA: TGCGCCAGCAGCTCCTTTGGCGGAGATACGCAGTATTTT
CDR3: CASSSFGGDTQYF

size: once
J: TRBJ1-2
D: NA
V: TRBV2
DNA: TGTGCCAGCAGTGCGGGGCAGGTAATGGCTAACTATGGCTACACCTTC
CDR3: CASSAGQVMANYGYTF

size: NA
J: TRBJ2-1
D: TRBD2
V: TRBV4-2
DNA: TGTGCCAGCAGCCAGTATTTAGTTGCGGCTAGCGGGGGGCCAAGCTCCTACAATGAGCAGTTCTTC
CDR3: CASSQYLVAASGGPSSYNEQFF

size: NA
J: TRBJ2-6
D: NA
V: TRBV29-1
DNA: TGCAGCGTTGAAGATTTCGACAGCTTCTCTGGGGCCAACGTCCTGACTTTC
CDR3: CSVEDFDSFSGANVLTF

size: once
J: TRBJ2-7
D: TRBD1
V: TRBV28
DNA: TGTGCCAGCAGTACCCTAGGACAGGGATTCGGCGAGCAGTACTTC
CDR3: CASSTLGQGFGEQYF

size: NA
J: TRBJ1-5
D: NA
V: TRBV11-2
DNA: TGTGCCAGCAGCCTGGCGGGCTATAGCAATCAGCCCCAGCATTTT
CDR3: CASSLAGYSNQPQHF

size: NA
J: TRBJ2-3
D: TRBD2
V: TRBV29-1
DNA: TGCAGCGTAGCTCCGGGACTAGCGGGAGGTTATGGCACAGATACGCAGTATTTT
CDR3: CSVAPGLAGGYGTDTQYF

size: NA
J: TRBJ2-5
D: NA
V: TRBV20-1
DNA: TGCAGTGCTAGTGGGCAAGAGACCCAGTACTTC
CDR3: CSASGQETQYF

size: NA
J: TRBJ2-3
D: NA
V: TRBV9
DNA: TGTGCCAGCAGCGCTTCGGGGACCTCCACAGATACGCAGTATTTT
CDR3: CASSASGTSTDTQYF

size: NA
J: TRBJ1-2
D: NA
V: TRBV6-2/TRBV6-3
DNA: TGTGCCAGCAGTTACTCGACTAGCGACAGTGCCTATGGCTACACCTTC
CDR3: CASSYSTSDSAYGYTF

size: NA
J: TRBJ2-3
D: NA
V: TRBV10-3
DNA: TGTGCCATCAGTGGGGGGGCGCGAAGCACAGATACGCAGTATTTT
CDR3: CAISGGARSTDTQYF

size: NA
J: TRBJ2-2
D: TRBD2
V: TRBV4-2
DNA: TGTGCCGTCGGGACTAGCGACTCCGGGGAGCTGTTTTTT
CDR3: CAVGTSDSGELFF

size: NA
J: TRBJ1-5
D: NA
V: TRBV4-2
DNA: TGTGCCAGCAGCTCACAAAGGGCAGGCAATCAGCCCCAGCATTTT
CDR3: CASSSQRAGNQPQHF

size: NA
J: TRBJ2-1
D: NA
V: TRBV4-3
DNA: TGCGCCAGCAGCCAAGTTCGGGCTGGGCACAATGAGCAGTTCTTC
CDR3: CASSQVRAGHNEQFF

size: NA
J: TRBJ2-1
D: NA
V: TRBV2
DNA: TGTGCCATCCGGGACAACTCCTACAATGAGCAGTTCTTC
CDR3: CAIRDNSYNEQFF

size: once
J: TRBJ1-1
D: NA
V: TRBV5-5
DNA: TGTGCCAGCAGCTTGCACAGGGTGAACACTGAAGCTTTCTTT
CDR3: CASSLHRVNTEAFF

size: NA
J: TRBJ1-2
D: NA
V: TRBV4-3
DNA: TGCGCCAGCAGCCAAGAGGAAGGGTATGGCTACACCTTC
CDR3: CASSQEEGYGYTF

size: NA
J: TRBJ2-1
D: NA
V: TRBV24-1
DNA: TGTGCCACCAGTGGGAGCGGCTACAATGAGCAGTTCTTC
CDR3: CATSGSGYNEQFF

size: NA
J: TRBJ1-1
D: NA
V: TRBV19
DNA: TGTGCCAGTGAGAATCGCCTGGATGAAGCTTTCTTT
CDR3: CASENRLDEAFF

size: NA
J: TRBJ1-6
D: TRBD1
V: TRBV7-2
DNA: TGTGCCAGCAGCTTAAATCTTCAGGGGGGTTCACCCCTCCACTTT
CDR3: CASSLNLQGGSPLHF

size: NA
J: TRBJ1-2
D: TRBD1
V: TRBV28
DNA: TGTGCCAGCAGGTGGGACAGGGATTATGGCTACACCTTC
CDR3: CASRWDRDYGYTF

size: NA
J: TRBJ1-1
D: NA
V: TRBV19
DNA: TGTGCCAGCAGGGGACATTCGAACACTGAAGCTTTCTTT
CDR3: CASRGHSNTEAFF

size: NA
J: TRBJ2-7
D: NA
V: TRBV6-2/TRBV6-3
DNA: TGTGCCAGCAGTTTCACCCCCTCTGAGCAGTACTTC
CDR3: CASSFTPSEQYF

size: once
J: TRBJ2-1
D: NA
V: TRBV7-2
DNA: TGTGCCAGCAGCTGGGGACGGAGCGATTCCGGTGAGCAGTTCTTC
CDR3: CASSWGRSDSGEQFF

size: NA
J: TRBJ1-1
D: NA
V: TRBV9
DNA: TGTGCCAGCAGCATAGGAGGGGACACTGAAGCTTTCTTT
CDR3: CASSIGGDTEAFF

size: NA
J: TRBJ1-2
D: TRBD1
V: TRBV19
DNA: TGTGCCAGTAGTAAACAGGGGGCTAACTATGGCTACACCTTC
CDR3: CASSKQGANYGYTF

size: once
J: TRBJ1-1
D: NA
V: TRBV19
DNA: TGTGCCAGTAGTATTAGTACAACTGAAGCTTTCTTT
CDR3: CASSISTTEAFF

size: NA
J: TRBJ2-7
D: NA
V: TRBV15
DNA: TGTGCCACCAGCAGAGGAGGACCCTCTTACGAGCAGTACTTC
CDR3: CATSRGGPSYEQYF

size: NA
J: TRBJ2-1
D: TRBD1
V: TRBV6-5
DNA: TGTGCCAGCAGTTGGCCAGGGGGCAAAAATGAGCAGTTCTTC
CDR3: CASSWPGGKNEQFF

size: NA
J: TRBJ1-4
D: TRBD1
V: TRBV7-8
DNA: TGTGCCAGCAGCCTACGGACAGGGGGGAAACTGTTTTTT
CDR3: CASSLRTGGKLFF

size: NA
J: TRBJ1-5
D: NA
V: TRBV6-5
DNA: TGTGCCAGCAGGATGGAGGGCAATCAGCCCCAGCATTTT
CDR3: CASRMEGNQPQHF

size: NA
J: TRBJ1-1
D: NA
V: TRBV6-2/TRBV6-3
DNA: TGTGCCAGCAGTCCAGGCGACATTTTTAACACTGAAGCTTTCTTT
CDR3: CASSPGDIFNTEAFF

size: NA
J: TRBJ2-7
D: NA
V: TRBV5-1
DNA: TGCGCCAGCAGGGAATCCGGACTAATCTCCTACGAGCAGTACTTC
CDR3: CASRESGLISYEQYF

size: NA
J: TRBJ1-6
D: NA
V: TRBV11-3
DNA: TGTGCCAGCAGCCCGCGGGGGGGGGCTAATTCACCCCTCCACTTT
CDR3: CASSPRGGANSPLHF

size: NA
J: TRBJ1-5
D: NA
V: TRBV15
DNA: TGTGCCACCAGCAGAGGTCAGTTCAATCAGCCCCAGCATTTT
CDR3: CATSRGQFNQPQHF

size: NA
J: TRBJ1-1
D: TRBD1
V: TRBV28
DNA: TGTGCCATCTCTACAGGGGTTAGTGCTTTCTTT
CDR3: CAISTGVSAFF

size: NA
J: TRBJ1-5
D: TRBD1
V: TRBV19
DNA: TGTGCCAGTACAGGGGGGAATCAGCCCCAGCATTTT
CDR3: CASTGGNQPQHF

size: NA
J: TRBJ1-1
D: NA
V: TRBV7-8
DNA: TGTGCCAGCAGCTTAATGGTGAACACTGAAGCTTTCTTT
CDR3: CASSLMVNTEAFF

size: NA
J: TRBJ2-7
D: NA
V: TRBV5-1
DNA: TGCGCCAGCAGCCCTATGGGAAAGTCCTACGAGCAGTACTTC
CDR3: CASSPMGKSYEQYF

size: NA
J: TRBJ1-2
D: TRBD1
V: TRBV11-2
DNA: TGTGCCAGCACCACAATAACGGGACAGGGGGCGTATGGCTACACCTTC
CDR3: CASTTITGQGAYGYTF

size: NA
J: TRBJ1-2
D: NA
V: TRBV2
DNA: TGTGCCAGCGAGGGACGGACCGCTAACTATGGCTACACCTTC
CDR3: CASEGRTANYGYTF

size: NA
J: TRBJ1-1
D: NA
V: TRBV12-3/TRBV12-4
DNA: TGTGCCAGCAGTTCCCTCCAAAACAGTCGGGCTTTCTTT
CDR3: CASSSLQNSRAFF